This entry lists 23 T cell receptor beta chains sequenced from one sample in a study of PD-1 blockade in classical Hodgkin lymphoma. The protocol was immunoSEQ multiplex PCR, while the TCRdb copy is restricted to in-frame clones and leaves out a portion. The repertoire consists of 24,000 or so clones, with around 80% occurring once and the leading ten covering 15% to 20%. Every patient had relapsed following autologous stem cell transplantation, and cohorts differed in brentuximab vedotin exposure. The starting material was peripheral blood mononuclear cells (PBMCs), obtained before the second cycle of nivolumab. These receptors were obtained from a human donor with classical Hodgkin lymphoma.

The chain carries TRBV7-9 and TRBJ1-2, with D tentatively TRBD1 (5 bases). This CDR3 contains 12 residues. Germline V lookup: CDR1 SEHNR, CDR2 FQNEAQ (reference sequence). V lost 7 bases, J lost 4 bases, and 10 bases lay in between. CDR3 sequence: CASTLQVYGYTF. CDR3 coding DNA: TGTGCCAGCACCCTACAGGTCTATGGCTACACCTTC.

A single count supports this clone. The chain is built from TRBV27 and TRBJ1-6, with D hard to call. The germline V gene has CDR1 MNHEY and CDR2 SMNVEV (reference sequence). The CDR3 loop spans 13 amino acids. The ends were cut back, 5 bases at V and 7 bases at J, with 9 bases in the middle. CDR3 coding DNA: TGTGCCAGCAGTCTCGGGCAGAATTCACCCCTCCACTTT. It is translated as CASSLGQNSPLHF.

Concerning this clone: The sample holds other DNA sequences that translate to the same CDR3. The chain is built from TRBV10-1 and TRBJ2-3; D is unclear. V was pared by 5 bases and J by 8 bases, with 17 bases between. The germline V gene has CDR1 WNHNN and CDR2 SYGVQD (reference sequence). The CDR3 covers 14 residues. CDR3 sequence: CASSKDGRPGTQYF. The CDR3 DNA follows: TGCGCCAGCAGTAAGGACGGGCGGCCGGGTACGCAGTATTTT.

The CDR3 sequence is CASSFGARGPYEQYF. Here the CDR3 DNA reads TGTGCCAGCAGCTTTGGAGCCAGGGGTCCCTACGAGCAGTACTTC. The J gene is TRBJ2-7, the V gene TRBV11-2; D may be TRBD1 (6 bases). Germline V gene data show CDR1 as SGHAT and CDR2 as FQNNGV. Between the trimmed V and J ends, which lost 3 bases and 2 bases, there was a span of 14 bases. The CDR3 length is 15 residues.

The chain combines TRBV7-2 with TRBJ2-2; maybe TRBD1 (6 bases). The CDR3 loop spans 16 amino acids. Trimming removed 3 bases at V and 5 bases at J, with 16 bases between. Per germline, CDR1 SGHTA and CDR2 FQGNSA. The CDR3 protein is CASSLSSRGITGELFF. The CDR3 DNA reads as TGTGCCAGCAGCTTGTCGAGCAGGGGTATTACCGGGGAGCTGTTTTTT.

This clone occurred a few times. The chain joins TRBV7-6 to TRBJ2-6, with 7 bases fitting TRBD1. The length of the CDR3 is 15 residues. V lost 7 bases and J lost 3; bases outside the gene matches: 6. CDR1 and CDR2 from the germline V gene are SGHVS and FNYEAQ. CDR3 bases: TGTGCCAGCACTCCCGGACAGGTTGGGGCCAACGTCCTGACTTTC. Encoded protein: CASTPGQVGANVLTF.

Notes on this clone: The DNA is omitted, as the CDR3 cannot be located on it reliably, and the CDR3 follows TCRdb's listing. The rearrangement uses TRBV27 and TRBJ1-2. Germline V gene sequence: CDR1 MNHEY, CDR2 SMNVEV (reference sequence). The CDR3 is made up of 13 amino acids, end residues included. CDR3 sequence reads: CASSTSGLGGYTF.

The chain joins TRBV30 to TRBJ1-3; 9 positions agree with TRBD1. Per the germline V gene, CDR1 is GTSNPN and CDR2 is SVGIG (reference sequence). The junction had 7 bases not matched to a gene; V was cut back by 3 bases and J by 1 base. This CDR3 is built from 16 residues. The CDR3 sequence: CAWRWDREVSGNTIYF. The CDR3 DNA sequence: TGTGCCTGGAGGTGGGACAGGGAGGTATCTGGAAACACCATATATTTT.

The rearrangement joins TRBV28 to TRBJ1-5; D is perhaps TRBD1 (6 bases). Trimming left V 3 bases short and J 7 bases short, with 10 bases between. Germline assignment: CDR1 MDHEN and CDR2 SYDVKM. The CDR3 covers 13 residues. CDR3 loop: CASSLDRGQPQHF. CDR3 sequence (DNA): TGTGCCAGCAGTTTGGACAGAGGGCAGCCCCAGCATTTT.

This rearrangement joins TRBV7-2 to TRBJ2-3, with D perhaps TRBD2 (5 bases). The V end lost 5 bases, the J end lost 4 bases, and 22 bases lay between the germline ends. The CDR3 length is 17 residues. Germline CDR1 SGHTA, CDR2 FQGNSA. The CDR3 sequence is CASSLGTSLIGPDTQYF. The CDR3 DNA is TGTGCCAGCAGCCTAGGAACTAGTCTTATCGGCCCAGATACGCAGTATTTT.

This clone has a handful of counts. The J gene is TRBJ1-6, the V gene TRBV7-9, with D possibly being TRBD1 (6 bases). The CDR3 contains 17 residues. CDR1 and CDR2 (germline): SEHNR, FQNEAQ (reference sequence). The V gene lost 5 bases and the J gene lost 4 bases, with 18 bases spanning the gap. The CDR3 here is CASSPSRGAQYNSPLHF. CDR3 bases: TGTGCCAGCAGCCCTAGTCGGGGGGCCCAATATAATTCACCCCTCCACTTT.

In its sample, this clone was seen once. This sequence joins TRBV30 and TRBJ2-5; TRBD2 aligns across 14 bases. Germline V gene sequence: CDR1 GTSNPN, CDR2 SVGIG (reference sequence). The CDR3 has 14 residues. Unmatched junction bases numbered 12, after V lost 5 bases and J lost 13 bases. The DNA of the CDR3 is TGTGCCTGGGAGGGGACTAGCGGGGGCTACGAGCCGTACTTC. Translation: CAWEGTSGGYEPYF. The full variable domain, with the rest looked up from reference TRBV30 and TRBJ2-5, is SQTIHQWPATLVQPVGSPLSLECTVEGTSNPNLYWYRQAAGRGLQLLFYSVGIGQISSEVPQNLSASRPQDRQFILSSKKLLLSDSGFYLCAWEGTSGGYEPYFGPGTRLLVL.

The chain couples TRBV7-2 to TRBJ2-7; D call uncertain. Per the germline V gene, CDR1 is SGHTA and CDR2 is FQGNSA. Between the trimmed V and J ends, which lost 3 bases and 2 bases, there was a span of 14 bases. The CDR3 loop spans 15 amino acids. Here the CDR3 reads CASSFSPTAAYEQYV. For the CDR3, the DNA is TGTGCCAGCAGCTTTAGTCCCACGGCAGCCTACGAGCAGTACGTC.

The chain has TRBV5-1 and TRBJ2-3; 12 bases align to TRBD2. V shed 4 bases and J 2 bases; nucleotides not matched to a gene: 8. This CDR3 spans 17 amino acids. Germline assignment: CDR1 SGHRS and CDR2 YFSETQ. CDR3 loop: CASSPRLAGAPTDTQYF. CDR3 sequence (DNA): TGCGCCAGCAGCCCCCGACTAGCGGGAGCTCCCACAGATACGCAGTATTTT. Together with reference TRBV5-1 and TRBJ2-3, the CDR3 gives the full variable domain: KAGVTQTPRYLIKTRGQQVTLSCSPISGHRSVSWYQQTPGQGLQFLFEYFSETQRNKGNFPGRFSGRQFSNSRSEMNVSTLELGDSALYLCASSPRLAGAPTDTQYFGPGTRLTVL.

The chain carries TRBV6-5 and TRBJ2-3; 7 positions agree with TRBD1. In germline, CDR1 is MNHEY, CDR2 SVGAGI. The junction had 3 bases not matched to a gene; V was cut back by 4 bases and J by 2 bases. CDR3 size: 14 residues. CDR3 residues: CASSWGQITDTQYF. The CDR3 DNA is TGTGCCAGCAGTTGGGGACAGATCACAGATACGCAGTATTTT.

The CDR3, as DNA: TGTGCCAGTAGTATTCTTCCGACTAGCTCTGGAAACACCATATATTTT. This gives the protein CASSILPTSSGNTIYF. The chain uses TRBV19 and TRBJ1-3; D gene unclear. Trimming cost V 3 bases and J 0 bases, with 12 bases left between them. Germline loops: CDR1 LNHDA, CDR2 SQIVND (reference sequence). The CDR3 totals 16 residues. Drawing the rest from reference TRBV19 and TRBJ1-3, the complete variable domain is DGGITQSPKYLFRKEGQNVTLSCEQNLNHDAMYWYRQDPGQGLRLIYYSQIVNDFQKGDIAEGYSVSREKKESFPLTVTSAQKNPTAFYLCASSILPTSSGNTIYFGEGSWLTVV.

The chain combines TRBV7-9 with TRBJ2-5, with 15 bases lining up with TRBD2. This CDR3 comprises 17 residues. Germline V CDR1 and CDR2: SEHNR, FQNEAQ (reference sequence). With V trimmed by 3 bases and J by 5 bases, 7 bases remained unmatched. CDR3 sequence (DNA): TGTGCCAGCAGCTTGGGACTAGCGGGGGGTCCAGGGGAGACCCAGTACTTC. Encoded protein: CASSLGLAGGPGETQYF.

This rearrangement joins TRBV5-1 to TRBJ2-1; TRBD2 agrees at 11 bases. Germline assignment: CDR1 SGHRS and CDR2 YFSETQ. The junction had 10 bases not matched to a gene; V was cut back by 4 bases and J by 4 bases. CDR3 length: 17 amino acids. CDR3 nucleotide sequence: TGCGCCAGCAGCGCACAGCCGACTAGCGGGGAATACAATGAGCAGTTCTTC. Its translation: CASSAQPTSGEYNEQFF.

V usage is TRBV7-2 and J usage is TRBJ2-1; TRBD2 aligns across 14 bases. The V gene end was trimmed by 5 bases and the J gene end by 8 bases; junction bases not matched to a gene: 8. CDR1 and CDR2 from the germline V gene are SGHTA and FQGNSA. The CDR3 totals 16 residues. The CDR3 here is CASSTEGLAGEDEQFF. CDR3 bases: TGTGCCAGCAGCACAGAGGGACTAGCGGGAGAGGATGAGCAGTTCTTC.

The chain carries TRBV4-2 and TRBJ2-1, with D perhaps given as TRBD1 or TRBD2 (5 bases each). Trimming removed 0 bases at V and 9 bases at J, with 6 bases between. The germline gives CDR1 LGHNA, CDR2 YNFKEQ. The CDR3 sequence is 12 residues long. CDR3 sequence (DNA): TGTGCCAGCAGCCAAGATGGGGGTGAGCAGTTCTTC. Translating gives CASSQDGGEQFF.

The chain links TRBV15 to TRBJ2-3; tentatively, D is TRBD1 (6 bases). Germline V CDR1 and CDR2: LNHNV, YYDKDF (reference sequence). CDR3 length: 17 residues. V lost 3 bases and J lost 0, with 16 bases in between. CDR3 residues: CATSRGRTADSTDTQYF. As DNA, the CDR3 is TGTGCCACCAGCAGGGGGCGGACAGCGGACAGCACAGATACGCAGTATTTT.

This rearrangement joins TRBV15 to TRBJ2-5, with 10 bases identical to TRBD1. The germline V gene encodes CDR1 LNHNV and CDR2 YYDKDF (reference sequence). This CDR3 spans 18 amino acids. The V and J ends lost 0 bases and 5 bases, in that order; junction bases with no gene match: 12. The CDR3 sequence: CATSRDVTGGRLRETQYF. CDR3 DNA: TGTGCCACCAGCAGAGACGTGACAGGGGGCCGGCTGAGGGAGACCCAGTACTTC.

This clone was observed once. The chain carries TRBV7-2 and TRBJ2-5; D gene ambiguous. CDR1 and CDR2 (germline): SGHTA, FQGNSA. V lost 4 bases, J lost 0 bases, and 12 bases lay in between. This CDR3 region has 15 residues. The CDR3 DNA sequence: TGTGCCAGCAGCTCTGGGCGATGGTACCAAGAGACCCAGTACTTC. Its protein is CASSSGRWYQETQYF.